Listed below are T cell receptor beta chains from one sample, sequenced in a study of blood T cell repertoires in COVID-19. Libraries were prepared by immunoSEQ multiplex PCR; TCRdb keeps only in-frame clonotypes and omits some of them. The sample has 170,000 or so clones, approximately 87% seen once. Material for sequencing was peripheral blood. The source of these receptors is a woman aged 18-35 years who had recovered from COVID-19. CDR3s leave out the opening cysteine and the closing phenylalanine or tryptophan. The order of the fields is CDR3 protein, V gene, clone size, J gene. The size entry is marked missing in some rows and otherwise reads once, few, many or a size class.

CDR3aa: ASSPRGGGLSGNTIY
v_gene: TRBV5-4
abundance: NA
j_gene: TRBJ1-3

CDR3aa: ATLKGQGNQPQH
v_gene: TRBV19
abundance: NA
j_gene: TRBJ1-5

CDR3aa: ASSRGTRDRDDYGYT
v_gene: TRBV7-9
abundance: NA
j_gene: TRBJ1-2

CDR3aa: ASRGEVGTEAF
v_gene: TRBV5-1
abundance: few
j_gene: TRBJ1-1

CDR3aa: ASSPSRDSYSPLH
v_gene: TRBV18
abundance: NA
j_gene: TRBJ1-6

CDR3aa: ASRDRGATNEKLF
v_gene: TRBV19
abundance: NA
j_gene: TRBJ1-4

CDR3aa: ASSSGTSGTDTQY
v_gene: TRBV5-1
abundance: NA
j_gene: TRBJ2-3

CDR3aa: ASSPLTGGHKFYTGELF
v_gene: TRBV5-6
abundance: NA
j_gene: TRBJ2-2

CDR3aa: ASSQEVAGTSGSQETQY
v_gene: TRBV4-1
abundance: NA
j_gene: TRBJ2-5

CDR3aa: AISESIAATGELF
v_gene: TRBV10-3
abundance: NA
j_gene: TRBJ2-2

CDR3aa: ASGGGWSSTDTQY
v_gene: TRBV2
abundance: NA
j_gene: TRBJ2-3

CDR3aa: ASSYELAGGETQY
v_gene: TRBV6-5
abundance: NA
j_gene: TRBJ2-5

CDR3aa: ASSLVFSGGQETQY
v_gene: TRBV5-1
abundance: NA
j_gene: TRBJ2-5

CDR3aa: ASRPGQGLAKNIQY
v_gene: TRBV19
abundance: NA
j_gene: TRBJ2-4

CDR3aa: AWSDELETQY
v_gene: TRBV30
abundance: NA
j_gene: TRBJ2-5

CDR3aa: ASSYTGGTEAF
v_gene: TRBV27
abundance: NA
j_gene: TRBJ1-1

CDR3aa: ASTRDEALH
v_gene: TRBV5-4
abundance: NA
j_gene: TRBJ1-6

CDR3aa: ASSLAGRYNEQF
v_gene: TRBV7-2
abundance: NA
j_gene: TRBJ2-1

CDR3aa: ASSSPRLGGSYGYT
v_gene: TRBV7-9
abundance: NA
j_gene: TRBJ1-2

CDR3aa: ASSLGGVNTDTQY
v_gene: TRBV27
abundance: NA
j_gene: TRBJ2-3

CDR3aa: ASSLGSGGLPYEQY
v_gene: TRBV11-2
abundance: NA
j_gene: TRBJ2-7

CDR3aa: ASTRTSGYNEQF
v_gene: TRBV2
abundance: NA
j_gene: TRBJ2-1

CDR3aa: ASSLLTSGTTGELF
v_gene: TRBV11-2
abundance: NA
j_gene: TRBJ2-2

CDR3aa: ASSLTGAVTDTQY
v_gene: TRBV19
abundance: NA
j_gene: TRBJ2-3

CDR3aa: ASSPSGTSGYEQY
v_gene: TRBV9
abundance: NA
j_gene: TRBJ2-7

CDR3aa: AIKGVDTEAF
v_gene: TRBV10-3
abundance: NA
j_gene: TRBJ1-1

CDR3aa: ASSIPGSSYEQY
v_gene: TRBV19
abundance: NA
j_gene: TRBJ2-7

CDR3aa: AWSVIGGKDQPQH
v_gene: TRBV30
abundance: NA
j_gene: TRBJ1-5

CDR3aa: ASSSLGLAGHQETQY
v_gene: TRBV13
abundance: NA
j_gene: TRBJ2-5

CDR3aa: ASSQDQLYEVVNEKLF
v_gene: TRBV4-1
abundance: few
j_gene: TRBJ1-4

CDR3aa: ASSQEGSGSSYEQY
v_gene: TRBV4-1
abundance: NA
j_gene: TRBJ2-7

CDR3aa: ASSYSIAYNEQF
v_gene: TRBV6-5
abundance: NA
j_gene: TRBJ2-1